This TCR beta chain was captured by sequencing in a study of blood T cell repertoires in COVID-19. Assay: immunoSEQ multiplex PCR; the TCRdb copy retains only in-frame clones and omits some. Of 150,000 to 200,000 clones in the sample, 70% to 90% were seen once. V trimming: 4 bases; J trimming: 5 bases; junction bases outside the gene matches: 8. Per germline, CDR1 LNHDA and CDR2 SQIVND (reference sequence). The CDR3 is 15 amino acids. The V gene is TRBV19, the J gene TRBJ2-7; TRBD2 matches at 10 bases. The source of this sequence is a human donor in a cohort sampled during active COVID-19. The sample consisted of peripheral blood. CDR3 coding DNA: TGTGCCAGTAGTAGGTGGGCTAGCGGGAGTGACGAGCAGTACTTC. Translating gives CASSRWASGSDEQYF.